Below are 9 T cell receptor beta chains sequenced from a single sample in a study of cytomegalovirus exposure and HLA in healthy donors. Both 60 Vbeta primers and 13 Jbeta primers went into the PCR. Only in-frame clones appear in the TCRdb table, and some are missing; sequencing was by immunoSEQ multiplex PCR. The sample consists of about 140,000 clones, 70% to 85% of them appearing once. The sample taken for sequencing was PBMCs. The receptors stem from a male donor in good health and CMV-seronegative.

A single count supports this clone. The chain has TRBV30 and TRBJ1-5; 9 bases align to TRBD1. V shed 2 bases and J 0 bases; nucleotides not matched to a gene: 8. CDR3 size: 17 residues. Looked up from germline, CDR1 is GTSNPN and CDR2 is SVGIG (reference sequence). CDR3: CAWSPTGGSYSNQPQHF. As DNA, the CDR3 is TGTGCCTGGAGTCCCACAGGGGGCTCTTATAGCAATCAGCCCCAGCATTTT. Together with reference TRBV30 and TRBJ1-5, the CDR3 gives the full variable domain: SQTIHQWPATLVQPVGSPLSLECTVEGTSNPNLYWYRQAAGRGLQLLFYSVGIGQISSEVPQNLSASRPQDRQFILSSKKLLLSDSGFYLCAWSPTGGSYSNQPQHFGDGTRLSIL.

This chain joins TRBV7-2 and TRBJ2-3; D unclear. The CDR3 is made up of 17 amino acids. Trimming shortened V by 3 bases and J by 1 base, and 17 bases separated the two germline ends. Germline assignment: CDR1 SGHTA and CDR2 FQGNSA. The CDR3 spells CASSLMSFGNGTDTQYF. DNA of the CDR3: TGTGCCAGCAGCTTGATGTCGTTCGGTAACGGCACAGATACGCAGTATTTT.

The chain joins TRBV25-1 to TRBJ2-1; 8 positions match TRBD1. V was clipped by 6 bases and J by 2 bases; unmatched bases: 3. This CDR3 is built from 14 residues. CDR1 is MGHDK and CDR2 is SYGVNS in the germline V gene. CDR3 bases: TGTGCCAGCAGGGGACAGGTCCCCTACAATGAGCAGTTCTTC. Encoded protein: CASRGQVPYNEQFF.

The chain combines TRBV7-8 with TRBJ2-7; D possibly corresponds to TRBD2 (7 bases). The germline CDR1 and CDR2 sequences are SGHVS and FQNEAQ. The CDR3 has 15 residues. V lost 5 bases to trimming and J lost 6 bases, with 20 bases between them. The CDR3 sequence is CASSPGGGSGLEQYF. CDR3 nucleotides: TGTGCCAGCAGCCCCGGGGGCGGGAGTGGCCTCGAGCAGTACTTC.

This sequence joins TRBV11-2 and TRBJ2-3; D possibly corresponds to TRBD1 (6 bases). CDR1 and CDR2 from the germline V gene are SGHAT and FQNNGV. Trimming shortened V by 5 bases and J by 2 bases, and 11 bases separated the two germline ends. The CDR3 is 14 amino acids. DNA for the CDR3: TGTGCCAGCAGCCCGGACAGAAACACAGATACGCAGTATTTT. It specifies CASSPDRNTDTQYF.

The chain carries TRBV5-1 and TRBJ2-1; no definite D call. The CDR3 length is 16 residues. Germline values: CDR1 SGHRS, CDR2 YFSETQ. V shed 0 bases and J shed 4 bases, with 14 bases lying between them. CDR3 nucleotides: TGCGCCAGCAGCTTGGAGTCTTGGAGTAGGTACAATGAGCAGTTCTTC. Amino acid sequence: CASSLESWSRYNEQFF.

V is TRBV27 and J is TRBJ1-2; 7 bases line up with TRBD1. Losses at the gene ends were 3 bases for V and 2 bases for J; bases not matched to a gene: 0. The CDR3 contains 13 residues. Looked up from germline, CDR1 is MNHEY and CDR2 is SMNVEV (reference sequence). The CDR3 bases are TGTGCCAGCAGTTTGACAGGGAACTATGGCTACACCTTC. This translates into CASSLTGNYGYTF.

The chain combines TRBV7-3 with TRBJ2-1; perhaps TRBD2 as D (5 bases). Germline loops: CDR1 SGHTA, CDR2 FQGTGA. V lost 5 bases and J lost 8, with 19 bases in between. The CDR3 consists of 15 residues. CDR3 in DNA: TGTGCCAGCAGCCAACACCGGGGTTCCTGGGATGAGCAGTTCTTC. It specifies CASSQHRGSWDEQFF.

This chain connects TRBV7-9 to TRBJ2-1; maybe TRBD1 (5 bases). The CDR3 totals 16 residues. V was trimmed by 6 bases and J by 4 bases, leaving 19 bases between them. Germline V gene lookup returns CDR1 SEHNR and CDR2 FQNEAQ (reference sequence). DNA for the CDR3: TGTGCCAGCAGAGCTCCAGGGCCAGCTGGTTACAATGAGCAGTTCTTC. As protein: CASRAPGPAGYNEQFF. Full variable domain (outside the CDR3, taken from reference TRBV7-9 and TRBJ2-1): DTGVSQNPRHKITKRGQNVTFRCDPISEHNRLYWYRQTLGQGPEFLTYFQNEAQLEKSRLLSDRFSAERPKGSFSTLEIQRTEQGDSAMYLCASRAPGPAGYNEQFFGPGTRLTVL.